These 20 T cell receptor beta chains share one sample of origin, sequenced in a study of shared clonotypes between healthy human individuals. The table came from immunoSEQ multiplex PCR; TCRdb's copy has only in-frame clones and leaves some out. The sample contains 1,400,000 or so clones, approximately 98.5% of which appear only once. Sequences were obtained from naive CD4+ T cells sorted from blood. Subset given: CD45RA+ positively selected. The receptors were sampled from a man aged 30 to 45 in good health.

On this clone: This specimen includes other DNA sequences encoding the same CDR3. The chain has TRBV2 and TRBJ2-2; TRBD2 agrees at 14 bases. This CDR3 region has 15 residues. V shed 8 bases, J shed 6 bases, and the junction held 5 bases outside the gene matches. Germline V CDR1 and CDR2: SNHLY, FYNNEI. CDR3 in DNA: TGTGCCAGCGGCAGGGGACTAGCGGGAGCCGGGGAGCTGTTTTTT. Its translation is CASGRGLAGAGELFF.

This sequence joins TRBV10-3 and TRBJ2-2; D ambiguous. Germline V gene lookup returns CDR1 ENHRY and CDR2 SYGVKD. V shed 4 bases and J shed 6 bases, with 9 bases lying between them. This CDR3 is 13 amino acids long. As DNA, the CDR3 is TGTGCCATCAGTGTAGGCCCGGCCGGGGAGCTGTTTTTT. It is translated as CAISVGPAGELFF.

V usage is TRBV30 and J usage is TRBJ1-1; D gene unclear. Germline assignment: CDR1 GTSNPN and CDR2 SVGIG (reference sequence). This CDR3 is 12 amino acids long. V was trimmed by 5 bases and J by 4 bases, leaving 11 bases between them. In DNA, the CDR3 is TGTGCCTGGGTAAGATGGGGCACTGAAGCTTTCTTT. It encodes CAWVRWGTEAFF.

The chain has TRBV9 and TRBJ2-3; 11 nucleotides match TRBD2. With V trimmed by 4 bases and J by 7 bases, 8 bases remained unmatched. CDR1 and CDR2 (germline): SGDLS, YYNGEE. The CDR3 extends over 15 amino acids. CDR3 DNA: TGTGCCAGCAGCACGACTAGCGGGATACCTAATACGCAGTATTTT. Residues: CASSTTSGIPNTQYF.

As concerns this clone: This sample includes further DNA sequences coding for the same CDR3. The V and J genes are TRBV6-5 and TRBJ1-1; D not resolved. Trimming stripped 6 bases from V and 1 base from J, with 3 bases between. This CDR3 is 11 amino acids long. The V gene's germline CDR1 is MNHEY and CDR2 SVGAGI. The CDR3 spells CASRKNTEAFF. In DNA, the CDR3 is TGTGCCAGCAGAAAGAACACTGAAGCTTTCTTT.

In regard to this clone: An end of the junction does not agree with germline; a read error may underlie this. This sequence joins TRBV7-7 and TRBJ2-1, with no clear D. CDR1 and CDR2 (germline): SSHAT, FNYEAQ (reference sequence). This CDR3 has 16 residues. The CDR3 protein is CASSLEAYDSYNEQFF. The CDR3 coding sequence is TGTGCTAGCAGCTTAGAGGCGTATGACTCCTACAATGAGCAGTTCTTC.

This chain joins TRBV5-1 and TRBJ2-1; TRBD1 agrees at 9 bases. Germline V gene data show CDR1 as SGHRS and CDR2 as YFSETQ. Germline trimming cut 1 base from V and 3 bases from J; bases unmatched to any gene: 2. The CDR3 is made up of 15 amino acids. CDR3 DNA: TGCGCCAGCAGCTTGACAGGGGGCGACTACAATGAGCAGTTCTTC. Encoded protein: CASSLTGGDYNEQFF.

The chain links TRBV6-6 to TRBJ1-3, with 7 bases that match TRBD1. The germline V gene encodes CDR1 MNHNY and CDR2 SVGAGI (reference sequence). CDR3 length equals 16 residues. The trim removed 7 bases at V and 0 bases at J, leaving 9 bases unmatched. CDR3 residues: CASTISTGPSGNTIYF. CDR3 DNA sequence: TGTGCCAGCACCATTTCGACAGGGCCCTCTGGAAACACCATATATTTT.

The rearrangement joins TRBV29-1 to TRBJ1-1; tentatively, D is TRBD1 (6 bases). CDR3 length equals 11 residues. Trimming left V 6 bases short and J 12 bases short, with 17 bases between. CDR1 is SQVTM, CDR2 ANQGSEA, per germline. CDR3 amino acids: CSVREGQISFF. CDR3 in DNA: TGCAGCGTCCGGGAAGGACAGATATCTTTCTTT.

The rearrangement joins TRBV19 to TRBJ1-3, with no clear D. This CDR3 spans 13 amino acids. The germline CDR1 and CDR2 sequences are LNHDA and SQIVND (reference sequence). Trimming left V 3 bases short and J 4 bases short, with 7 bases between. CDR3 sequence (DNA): TGTGCCAGTAGTATTCGGCAGGGAAACACCATATATTTT. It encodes CASSIRQGNTIYF.

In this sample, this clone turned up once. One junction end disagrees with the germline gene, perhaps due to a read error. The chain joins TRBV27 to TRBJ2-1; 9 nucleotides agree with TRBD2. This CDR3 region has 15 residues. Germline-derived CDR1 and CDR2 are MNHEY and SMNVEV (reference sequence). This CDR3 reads CASSFWTSAYSEQFF. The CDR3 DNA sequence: TGTGCCAGCAGCTTCTGGACTAGCGCTTACAGTGAGCAGTTCTTC.

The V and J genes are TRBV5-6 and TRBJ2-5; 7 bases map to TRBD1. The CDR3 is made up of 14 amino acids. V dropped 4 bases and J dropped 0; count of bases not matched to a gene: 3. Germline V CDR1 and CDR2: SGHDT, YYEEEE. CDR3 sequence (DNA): TGTGCCAGCAGCGACGACAGGGACCAAGAGACCCAGTACTTC. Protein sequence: CASSDDRDQETQYF.

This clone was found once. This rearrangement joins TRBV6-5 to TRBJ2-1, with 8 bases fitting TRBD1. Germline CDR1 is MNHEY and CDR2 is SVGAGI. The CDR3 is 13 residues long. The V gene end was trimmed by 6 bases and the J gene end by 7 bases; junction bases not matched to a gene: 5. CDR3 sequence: CASRRQGNNEQFF. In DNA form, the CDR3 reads TGTGCCAGCAGGCGACAGGGGAATAATGAGCAGTTCTTC.

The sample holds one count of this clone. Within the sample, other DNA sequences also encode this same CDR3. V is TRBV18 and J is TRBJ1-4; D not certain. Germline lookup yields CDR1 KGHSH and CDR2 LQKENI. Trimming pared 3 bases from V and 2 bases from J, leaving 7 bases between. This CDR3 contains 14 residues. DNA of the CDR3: TGTGCCAGCTCACCGGGTACGACTAATGAAAAACTGTTTTTT. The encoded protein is CASSPGTTNEKLFF.

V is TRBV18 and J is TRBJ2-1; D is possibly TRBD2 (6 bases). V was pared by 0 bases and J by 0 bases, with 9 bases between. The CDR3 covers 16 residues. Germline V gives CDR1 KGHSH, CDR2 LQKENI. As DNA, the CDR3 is TGTGCCAGCTCACCACCCCCCGGGAGCTCCTACAATGAGCAGTTCTTC. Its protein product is CASSPPPGSSYNEQFF.

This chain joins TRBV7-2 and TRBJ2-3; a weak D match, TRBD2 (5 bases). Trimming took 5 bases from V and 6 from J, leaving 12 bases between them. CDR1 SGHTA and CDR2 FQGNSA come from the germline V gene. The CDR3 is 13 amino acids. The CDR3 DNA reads TGTGCCAGCAGCCCGGACTCGGCGGATACGCAGTATTTT. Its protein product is CASSPDSADTQYF.

The CDR3 here is CASSATLAATQETQYF. In DNA, the CDR3 is TGTGCCAGCAGCGCCACACTAGCGGCAACCCAAGAGACCCAGTACTTC. This rearrangement joins TRBV9 to TRBJ2-5; 8 bases agree with TRBD2. V was pared by 3 bases and J by 1 base, with 8 bases of the junction left unmatched. This CDR3 has 16 amino acids. Germline V lookup: CDR1 SGDLS, CDR2 YYNGEE.

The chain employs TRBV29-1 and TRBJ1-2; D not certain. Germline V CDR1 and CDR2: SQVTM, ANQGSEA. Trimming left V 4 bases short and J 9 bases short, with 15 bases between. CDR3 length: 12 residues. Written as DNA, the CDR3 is TGCAGCGTTGTAGGGTTAGAAAGGAGCTACACCTTC. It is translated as CSVVGLERSYTF.

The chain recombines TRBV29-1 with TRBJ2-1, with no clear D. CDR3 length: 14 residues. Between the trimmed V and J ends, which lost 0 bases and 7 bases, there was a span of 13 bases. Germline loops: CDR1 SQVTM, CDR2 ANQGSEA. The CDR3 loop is CSVEDRRAENEQFF. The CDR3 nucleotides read TGCAGCGTTGAAGATAGACGGGCGGAAAATGAGCAGTTCTTC.

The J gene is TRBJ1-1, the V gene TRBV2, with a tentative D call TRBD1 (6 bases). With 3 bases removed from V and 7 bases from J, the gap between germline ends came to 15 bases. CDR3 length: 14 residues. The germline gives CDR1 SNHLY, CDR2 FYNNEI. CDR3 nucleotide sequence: TGTGCCAGCAGTGAGTGGGGAGGGGGAATTGAAGCTTTCTTT. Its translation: CASSEWGGGIEAFF.